A selection of T cell receptor beta chains follows, all from one sample in a study of cytomegalovirus exposure and HLA in healthy donors. Clones were sequenced by immunoSEQ multiplex PCR, and TCRdb holds only the in-frame ones, with some missing. The table has fewer than 95,000 clones, roughly three quarters seen once. The sequenced material came from PBMCs. The receptors come from a middle-aged man in good health and CMV-seronegative. Each CDR3 is given with its conserved first and last residue. The D gene is left open where the match is weak. The listing skips clone size in some rows; elsewhere it reads once, few, many or a size class.

clone_size d_call j_call cdr3_length v_call cdr3_nt cdr3_aa
- TRBD1 TRBJ1-3 15 TRBV6-5 TGTGCCAGCAGTTACTCCCCAGGGGGCGACGACACCATATATTTT CASSYSPGGDDTIYF
- TRBD2 TRBJ2-7 15 TRBV6-5 TGTGCCAGCAGGGGGGTGGCGGGGGGGCAAGGCGAGCAGTACTTC CASRGVAGGQGEQYF
- - TRBJ2-3 16 TRBV7-3 TGTGCCAGCAGCTCCCGAGGGCGGAGCGGAACAGATACGCAGTATTTT CASSSRGRSGTDTQYF
once - TRBJ2-5 15 TRBV7-9 TGTGCCAGCACCCCGGAGGGCGTTAATTGGGAGACCCAGTACTTC CASTPEGVNWETQYF
few TRBD2 TRBJ2-2 16 TRBV11-3 TGTGCCAGCAGCTTCAGCGGGGGGGCCCGAACCGGGGAGCTGTTTTTT CASSFSGGARTGELFF
- TRBD1 TRBJ1-4 15 TRBV14 TGTGCCAGCAGCCGGGACAGGGTTCGCAATGAAAAACTGTTTTTT CASSRDRVRNEKLFF
once - TRBJ2-3 13 TRBV30 TGTGCCTGGAGCACCCTTAGGAGAGATACGCAGTATTTT CAWSTLRRDTQYF
- - TRBJ1-5 15 TRBV19 TGTGCCAGTAGTATATCGTTTGGAGACAATCAGCCCCAGCATTTT CASSISFGDNQPQHF
few - TRBJ2-3 15 TRBV4-2 TGTGCCAGCAGCCAAGAAAGGGGGAGCACAGATACGCAGTATTTT CASSQERGSTDTQYF
- - TRBJ2-1 15 TRBV7-7 TGTGCCAGCAGCGCGCGACTAGGATCCTACAATGAGCAGTTCTTC CASSARLGSYNEQFF
- TRBD2 TRBJ2-5 16 TRBV9 TGTGCCAGCAGCGTAGCTTTGGGGGGACTAGTTGAGACCCAGTACTTC CASSVALGGLVETQYF
- - TRBJ2-3 16 TRBV7-3 TGTGCCAGCAGCTTAACAACTAGGACAGCCACAGATACGCAGTATTTT CASSLTTRTATDTQYF
- - TRBJ1-6 13 TRBV7-3 TGTGCCAGCGGCCGGGTCTATAATTCACCCCTCCACTTT CASGRVYNSPLHF
few TRBD1 TRBJ1-5 14 TRBV27 TGTGCCAGCACTGAGACAGGGGGAGATCAGCCCCAGCATTTT CASTETGGDQPQHF
once TRBD1 TRBJ1-1 16 TRBV7-6 TGTGCCAGCAGCCCAGAACAGGGGAAGGGTATCACTGAAGCTTTCTTT CASSPEQGKGITEAFF
- - TRBJ2-7 14 TRBV7-3 TGTGCCAGCAGCTTAGGCCAGGCAGCCTACGAGCAGTACTTC CASSLGQAAYEQYF
- TRBD1 TRBJ2-7 13 TRBV7-2 TGTGCCAGCAGCCAACAGGGGAAAGGCGAGCAGTACTTC CASSQQGKGEQYF